A selection of T cell receptor beta chains follows, all from one sample in a study of CD8+ T cells in alopecia areata. The repertoire was sequenced with immunoSEQ multiplex PCR; TCRdb's copy has only in-frame clones and lacks some. The table records around 250,000 clones, around two thirds of them present only once. Sample: CD4+ T cells sorted from blood, taken at week 0. The receptors shown here come from a human donor with alopecia areata. Both conserved end residues are part of each CDR3. Fields, in order: clone size, D gene, V gene, J gene, CDR3 DNA, CDR3 protein. D genes are given only for firm matches. The size entry is marked missing in some rows and otherwise reads once, few, many or a size class.

size: once
D: .
V: TRBV30
J: TRBJ2-6
DNA: TGTGCCTGTACGCGGCGGGGGGCCAACGTCCTGACTTTC
CDR3: CACTRRGANVLTF

size: .
D: .
V: TRBV29-1
J: TRBJ1-2
DNA: TGCAGCGTTGAACAGGCAGACTTCTATGGCTACACCTTC
CDR3: CSVEQADFYGYTF

size: .
D: .
V: TRBV6-5
J: TRBJ2-7
DNA: TGTGCCAGTGTATCCAGCTCCTACGAGCAGTACTTC
CDR3: CASVSSSYEQYF

size: .
D: TRBD1
V: TRBV7-2
J: TRBJ2-7
DNA: TGTGCCAGCAGCTTACGACAGGGTATCTACGAGCAGTACTTC
CDR3: CASSLRQGIYEQYF

size: .
D: .
V: TRBV6-5
J: TRBJ2-5
DNA: TGTGCCAGCAGTTACGCGGGGACGCAAGAGACCCAGTACTTC
CDR3: CASSYAGTQETQYF

size: .
D: TRBD1
V: TRBV30
J: TRBJ2-7
DNA: TGTGCCTGGATGATAGGACAGGGGAACGAGCAGTACTTC
CDR3: CAWMIGQGNEQYF

size: .
D: .
V: TRBV29-1
J: TRBJ1-2
DNA: TGCAGCGTCATCCCGGGAAGCTATGGCTACACCTTC
CDR3: CSVIPGSYGYTF

size: once
D: TRBD1
V: TRBV15
J: TRBJ1-1
DNA: TGTGCCACCGGGACAGGCCTGAACACTGAAGCTTTCTTT
CDR3: CATGTGLNTEAFF

size: few
D: TRBD1
V: TRBV6-6
J: TRBJ1-1
DNA: TGTGCCAGCAGTCGCGGACAGGAGGCACAAGCTTTCTTT
CDR3: CASSRGQEAQAFF

size: few
D: TRBD1
V: TRBV18
J: TRBJ1-1
DNA: TGTGCCAGCTCACCGGGACAGGGGGGGATGAACACTGAAGCTTTCTTT
CDR3: CASSPGQGGMNTEAFF